This T cell receptor beta chain was retrieved from a study of regulatory T cells in long-lasting Graves disease. Study background: Antithyroid drug exposure in newly diagnosed Graves' patients had lasted under 3 months.

Arm-PCR of CDR3 regions with iRepertoire HTBI primers generated TCR beta libraries. TCRdb passed the multiplex PCR reads through MiXCR, listing each CDR3 protein once. This repertoire shows around 400,000 distinct CDR3 sequences, 10% to 15% found once; its top ten account for approximately 19%. As for time point: newly diagnosed GD, antithyroid drugs for less than 3 months. PBMC RNA served as the TCR library source. Trimming pared 6 bases from V and 3 bases from J, leaving 29 bases between. The CDR3 has 19 residues. Per germline, CDR1 MNHEY and CDR2 SVGAGI. The data were also submitted as part of a second study, on T cells in Graves' hyperthyroidism and ophthalmopathy. That work states: A first-round RT-PCR of the TCR CDR3 used the HTBI primer set.

The sequence was obtained from a woman aged 18-29 years with Graves disease. Here the sequenced sample was peripheral blood mononuclear cells (PBMCs), taken at new diagnosis, from a patient treated with antithyroid drugs. The rearrangement joins TRBV6-5 to TRBJ2-5; possible D gene TRBD1, 6 bases. The CDR3 loop reads CASSHKGREGGLSKETQYF. In DNA, the CDR3 is TGTGCCAGCAGCCATAAGGGACGGGAAGGGGGTTTGAGCAAAGAGACCCAGTACTTC.